This T cell receptor beta chain appears in the sequencing data of a study of blood T cells in healthy people across ages. Study results and limitations: Unsorted PBMCs ruled out conclusive naive versus antigen-experienced comparison. Diversity estimates drawn from one million T cells were deemed underestimates. Age showed a roughly linear inverse relationship with TCR beta diversity per million T cells.

Then a second PCR, running roughly 7 to 11 cycles, was carried out with a sample-barcoded 5' primer and a J-beta primer mix. TCRdb redid the calling of the 5' RACE reads with MiXCR, one entry per CDR3 protein. Here the sample spans about 1.8 million distinct CDR3 sequences, about 49% being singletons. The authors drew about 9.5 milliliters of peripheral blood from each donor. This clonotype was found a few times. Its antigen is unidentified. The receptor was derived from a woman aged 40 to 55 in good health. Input material: blood.

As DNA, the CDR3 is TGTGCCAGCAAGAAATGGAGCCGGGGGGCCCTAGAGACCCAGTACTTC. This gives the protein CASKKWSRGALETQYF. The V gene is TRBV27, the J gene TRBJ2-5; a weak D match, TRBD2 (7 bases). In germline, CDR1 is MNHEY, CDR2 SMNVEV (reference sequence). This CDR3 is built from 16 residues. The V and J ends lost 7 bases and 4 bases respectively, with 22 bases between them.